This T cell receptor (beta chain) was retrieved from a study of breast tumors, draining lymph nodes, adjacent tissues. Points from the study as a whole: Luminal-like breast cancer showed significantly higher tumor–nontumor repertoire similarity than basal-like. Findings are consistent with lymph node origin and intratumoral expansion of most tumor T cells. Compared with lymph nodes, tumors were less diverse; compared with nontumor tissue, more. The lymph node origin of tumor T cells was framed as consistent with a hypothesis, not demonstrated.

CDR3 length: 13 amino acids. Trimming took 6 bases from V and 3 from J, leaving 9 bases between them. CDR1 and CDR2 (germline): SGHAT, FQDESV (reference sequence). TCRdb reprocessed the multiplex PCR reads with MiXCR, giving one entry per CDR3 protein. The sample consists of some 49,000 distinct CDR3 sequences, 20% to 25% of them appearing once. With regard to this clonotype: No antigen is known for it.

V is TRBV11-1 and J is TRBJ2-4; D is unresolved. This TCR derives from a female donor with breast cancer. Some clones in this sample may be carry-over from other donors' samples. Sample: breast tumor tissue. CDR3 in amino acids: CASRHWGKNIQYF. The DNA for the CDR3 is TGTGCCAGCAGGCACTGGGGCAAAAACATTCAGTACTTC. Full variable domain (missing parts from reference TRBV11-1 and TRBJ2-4): EAEVAQSPRYKITEKSQAVAFWCDPISGHATLYWYRQILGQGPELLVQFQDESVVDDSQLPKDRFSAERLKGVDSTLKIQPAELGDSAMYLCASRHWGKNIQYFGAGTRLSVL.